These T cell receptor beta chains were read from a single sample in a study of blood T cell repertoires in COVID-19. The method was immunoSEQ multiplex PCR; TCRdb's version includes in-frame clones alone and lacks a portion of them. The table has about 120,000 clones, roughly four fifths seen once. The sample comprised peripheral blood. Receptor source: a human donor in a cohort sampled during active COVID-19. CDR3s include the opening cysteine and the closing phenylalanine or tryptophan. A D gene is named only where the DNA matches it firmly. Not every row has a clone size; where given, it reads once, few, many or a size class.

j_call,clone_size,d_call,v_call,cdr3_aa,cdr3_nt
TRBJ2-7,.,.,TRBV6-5,CASRGGRGGSYEQYF,TGTGCCAGCAGAGGGGGGAGGGGAGGTTCCTACGAGCAGTACTTC
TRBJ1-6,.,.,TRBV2,CASGQRMTYNSPLHF,TGTGCCAGCGGACAGCGTATGACCTATAATTCACCCCTCCACTTT
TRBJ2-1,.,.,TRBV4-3,CASSQDSLGLYDEQFF,TGCGCCAGCAGCCAGGACAGCCTTGGACTTTACGATGAGCAGTTCTTC
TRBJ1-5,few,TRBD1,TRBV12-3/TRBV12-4,CASTGGRQPQHF,TGTGCCAGCACAGGGGGCAGACAGCCCCAGCATTTT
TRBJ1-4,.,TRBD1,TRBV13,CASSHDRGSNEKLFF,TGTGCCAGCAGCCATGACAGGGGCTCGAATGAAAAACTGTTTTTT
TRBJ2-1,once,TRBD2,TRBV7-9,CASASGGHLANEQFF,TGTGCCAGCGCCTCGGGGGGTCACTTAGCCAATGAGCAGTTCTTC
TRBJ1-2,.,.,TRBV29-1,CSADLPNGYTF,TGCAGCGCCGATCTCCCTAATGGCTACACCTTC
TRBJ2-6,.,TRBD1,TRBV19,CASRITGVGANVLTF,TGTGCCAGTAGAATTACAGGGGTAGGGGCCAACGTCCTGACTTTC
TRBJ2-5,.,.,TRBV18,CASSPGGSGTQYF,TGTGCCAGCTCACCCGGGGGTTCTGGGACCCAGTACTTC
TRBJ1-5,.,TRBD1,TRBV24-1,CATRLRQGHSNQPQHF,TGTGCCACCAGACTCCGACAGGGCCATAGCAATCAGCCCCAGCATTTT
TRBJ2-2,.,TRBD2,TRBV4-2,CASSQDRSGGPNTGELFF,TGTGCCAGCAGCCAAGACCGTAGCGGGGGGCCTAACACCGGGGAGCTGTTTTTT
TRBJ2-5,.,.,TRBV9,CASSVSGGGETQYF,TGTGCCAGCAGCGTATCGGGTGGCGGGGAGACCCAGTACTTC
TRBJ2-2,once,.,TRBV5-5,CASSLLSGELGGELFF,TGTGCCAGCAGCTTGTTGTCAGGGGAACTAGGCGGGGAGCTGTTTTTT
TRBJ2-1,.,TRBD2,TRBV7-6,CASSLSQRGTNEQFF,TGTGCCAGCAGCTTATCCCAGCGGGGTACCAATGAGCAGTTCTTC
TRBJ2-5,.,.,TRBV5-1,CASSKLNGQETQYF,TGCGCCAGCAGCAAGCTTAATGGACAGGAGACCCAGTACTTC
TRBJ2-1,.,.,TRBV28,CASSLGSNEQFF,TGTGCCAGCAGTTTAGGCAGCAATGAGCAGTTCTTC
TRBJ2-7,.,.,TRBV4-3,CASSQDFPGAYEQYF,TGCGCCAGCAGCCAAGATTTCCCGGGGGCCTACGAGCAGTACTTC
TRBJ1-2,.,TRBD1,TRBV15,CATSSDRDYGYTF,TGTGCCACCAGCAGTGACAGGGACTATGGCTACACCTTC
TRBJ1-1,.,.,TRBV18,CASSSPAGIAEAFF,TGTGCCAGCTCTTCCCCGGCAGGGATAGCTGAAGCTTTCTTT
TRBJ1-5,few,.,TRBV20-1,CSASPAGWEGQPQHF,TGCAGTGCTAGTCCAGCAGGGTGGGAAGGGCAGCCCCAGCATTTT
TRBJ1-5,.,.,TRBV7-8,CASSRPGGNQPQHF,TGTGCCAGCAGTCGACCAGGGGGCAATCAGCCCCAGCATTTT
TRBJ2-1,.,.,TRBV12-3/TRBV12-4,CASSPWGEGEFF,TGTGCCAGCAGTCCGTGGGGGGAGGGGGAGTTCTTC
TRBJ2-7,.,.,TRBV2,CASSEEATTSYEQYF,TGTGCCAGCAGTGAGGAAGCGACCACCTCCTACGAGCAGTACTTC
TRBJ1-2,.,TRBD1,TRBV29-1,CSSLEGGQGDGYTF,TGCAGCTCCCTTGAAGGGGGACAGGGGGATGGCTACACCTTC
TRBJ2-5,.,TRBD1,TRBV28,CASTSLDRLGETQYF,TGTGCCAGCACCAGCCTGGACAGGTTAGGGGAGACCCAGTACTTC
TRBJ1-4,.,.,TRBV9,CASSTMTGFNEKLFF,TGTGCCAGCAGCACGATGACAGGCTTTAATGAAAAACTGTTTTTT
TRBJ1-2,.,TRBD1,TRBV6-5,CASSLQDRGYGYTF,TGTGCCAGCAGCCTCCAAGACAGGGGCTATGGCTACACCTTC
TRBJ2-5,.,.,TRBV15,CATSRDQTRGETQYF,TGTGCCACCAGCAGAGATCAGACAAGGGGAGAGACCCAGTACTTC
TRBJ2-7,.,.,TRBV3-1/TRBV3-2,CASSQDRGTYEQYF,TGTGCCAGCAGCCAAGATCGGGGGACCTACGAGCAGTACTTC
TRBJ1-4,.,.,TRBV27,CASSLGRGGNEKLFF,TGTGCCAGCAGTTTAGGGCGAGGGGGTAATGAAAAACTGTTTTTT
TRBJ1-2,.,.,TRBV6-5,CASSPRTDGHYGYTF,TGTGCCAGCAGTCCGCGGACAGACGGACACTATGGCTACACCTTC
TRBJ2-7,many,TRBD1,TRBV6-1,CASSEVSFWTGEYF,TGTGCCAGCAGTGAAGTCAGTTTCTGGACAGGGGAGTACTTC
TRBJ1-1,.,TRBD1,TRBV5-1,CASSGGTANTEAFF,TGCGCCAGCAGCGGGGGGACAGCGAACACTGAAGCTTTCTTT
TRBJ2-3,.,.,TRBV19,CASSIALPTGTDTQYF,TGTGCCAGTAGTATAGCCCTCCCGACAGGCACAGATACGCAGTATTTT
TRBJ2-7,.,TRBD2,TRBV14,CASSHRLAGKSTRVYF,TGTGCCAGCAGCCACCGACTAGCGGGTAAATCTACGAGGGTGTACTTC
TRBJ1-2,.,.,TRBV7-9,CASSFSLNYGYTF,TGTGCCAGCAGCTTTAGTCTGAACTATGGCTACACCTTC
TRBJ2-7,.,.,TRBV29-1,CSVAGKGYEQYF,TGCAGCGTGGCGGGGAAGGGTTACGAGCAGTACTTC
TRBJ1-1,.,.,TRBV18,CASSPPGVGVRTEAFF,TGTGCCAGCTCACCGCCTGGGGTCGGGGTCCGCACTGAAGCTTTCTTT
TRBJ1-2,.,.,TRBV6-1,CASSGPGQPDNNYGYTF,TGTGCCAGCAGTGGACCTGGACAGCCAGACAATAACTATGGCTACACCTTC
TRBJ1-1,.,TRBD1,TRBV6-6,CASRGGTGEAFF,TGTGCCAGCAGAGGCGGGACAGGTGAAGCTTTCTTT
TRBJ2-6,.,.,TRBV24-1,CATSDSNSWSGANVLTF,TGTGCCACCAGTGATTCGAACAGTTGGTCTGGGGCCAACGTCCTGACTTTC
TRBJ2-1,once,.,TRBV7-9,CASTSNGANEQFF,TGTGCCAGCACTTCAAATGGAGCAAATGAGCAGTTCTTC
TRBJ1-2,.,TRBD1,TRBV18,CASSPPGQGLRNYGYTF,TGTGCCAGCTCACCACCGGGACAGGGCCTAAGAAACTATGGCTACACCTTC
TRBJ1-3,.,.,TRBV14,CASSQVTGTGNTIYF,TGTGCCAGCAGCCAAGTAACAGGTACCGGAAACACCATATATTTT
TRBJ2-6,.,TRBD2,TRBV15,CATSRARGGGNDVLTF,TGTGCCACCAGCAGGGCCCGGGGGGGCGGTAATGACGTCCTGACTTTC
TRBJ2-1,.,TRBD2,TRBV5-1,CASGKGLAGSNEQFF,TGCGCCAGCGGCAAGGGACTAGCGGGGTCCAATGAGCAGTTCTTC
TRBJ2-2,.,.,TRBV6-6,CATRREAIGELFF,TGTGCCACGCGGCGCGAGGCTATCGGGGAGCTGTTTTTT
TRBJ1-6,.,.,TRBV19,CASSAQTGSPLHF,TGTGCCAGTAGTGCTCAAACAGGTTCACCCCTCCACTTT
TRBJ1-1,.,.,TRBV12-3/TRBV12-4,CASSPDTTPEAFF,TGTGCCAGCAGTCCTGACACGACCCCTGAAGCTTTCTTT
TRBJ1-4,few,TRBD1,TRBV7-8,CASSLARQGQAMLDEKLFF,TGTGCCAGCAGCTTAGCTCGACAGGGGCAAGCTATGCTGGATGAAAAACTGTTTTTT
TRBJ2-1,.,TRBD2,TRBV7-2,CASSSQLAGGVYEQFF,TGTGCCAGCAGCTCCCAACTAGCGGGGGGTGTGTATGAGCAGTTCTTC
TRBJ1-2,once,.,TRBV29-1,CSVEGTGTTYGYTF,TGCAGCGTTGAAGGGACCGGGACAACGTATGGCTACACCTTC
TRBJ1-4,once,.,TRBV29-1,CSVTGGQGNEKLFF,TGCAGCGTTACGGGTGGGCAGGGGAACGAAAAACTGTTTTTT
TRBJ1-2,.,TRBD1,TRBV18,CASSPLSQGDKDGYTF,TGTGCCAGCTCACCACTCAGCCAGGGGGATAAGGATGGCTACACCTTC
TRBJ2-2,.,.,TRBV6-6,CASGQRNTGELFF,TGTGCCAGCGGACAGAGGAACACCGGGGAGCTGTTTTTT
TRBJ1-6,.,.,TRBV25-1,CASSDPQVYNSPLHF,TGTGCCAGCAGTGATCCCCAGGTTTATAATTCACCCCTCCACTTT